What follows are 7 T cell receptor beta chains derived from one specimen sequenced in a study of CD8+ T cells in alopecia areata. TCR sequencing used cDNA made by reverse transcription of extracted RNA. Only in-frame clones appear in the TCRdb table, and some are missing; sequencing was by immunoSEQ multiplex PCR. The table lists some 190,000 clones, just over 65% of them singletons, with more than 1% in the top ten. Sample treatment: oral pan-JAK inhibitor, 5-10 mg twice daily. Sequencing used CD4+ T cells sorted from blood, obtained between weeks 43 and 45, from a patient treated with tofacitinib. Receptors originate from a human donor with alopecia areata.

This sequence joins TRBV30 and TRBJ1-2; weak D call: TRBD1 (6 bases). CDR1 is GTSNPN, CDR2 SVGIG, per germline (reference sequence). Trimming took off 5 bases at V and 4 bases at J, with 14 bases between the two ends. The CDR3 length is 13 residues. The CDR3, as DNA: TGTGCCTGGGCTACAGGGAACGTCTATGGCTACACCTTC. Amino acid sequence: CAWATGNVYGYTF.

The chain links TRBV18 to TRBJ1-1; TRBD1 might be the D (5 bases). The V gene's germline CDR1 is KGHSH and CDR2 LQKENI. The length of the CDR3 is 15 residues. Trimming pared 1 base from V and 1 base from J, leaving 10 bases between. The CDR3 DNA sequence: TGTGCCAGCTCACCACGGGGGGATAGGAACACTGAAGCTTTCTTT. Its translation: CASSPRGDRNTEAFF.

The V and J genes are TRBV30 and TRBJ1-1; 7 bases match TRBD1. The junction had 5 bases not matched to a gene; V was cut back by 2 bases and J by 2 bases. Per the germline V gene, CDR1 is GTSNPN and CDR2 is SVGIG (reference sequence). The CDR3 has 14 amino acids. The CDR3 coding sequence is TGTGCCTGGAGTTACAGGGGTTTCAACACTGAAGCTTTCTTT. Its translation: CAWSYRGFNTEAFF.

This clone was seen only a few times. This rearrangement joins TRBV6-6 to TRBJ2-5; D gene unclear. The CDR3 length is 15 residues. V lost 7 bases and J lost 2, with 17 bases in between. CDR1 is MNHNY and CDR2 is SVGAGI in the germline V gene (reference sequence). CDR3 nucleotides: TGTGCCAGCAACCCAACGTCCCGCCTACAAGAGACCCAGTACTTC. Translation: CASNPTSRLQETQYF.

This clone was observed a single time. CDR3 DNA sequence: TGTGCCACCAGCGGAAGGACAGGGGGGCCCGGGGAGCTGTTTTTT. Amino acid sequence: CATSGRTGGPGELFF. The chain employs TRBV15 and TRBJ2-2; 10 bases are a match to TRBD1. V gave up 5 bases and J gave up 6 bases; unmatched junction bases: 6. This CDR3 comprises 15 residues. Per the germline V gene, CDR1 is LNHNV and CDR2 is YYDKDF (reference sequence).

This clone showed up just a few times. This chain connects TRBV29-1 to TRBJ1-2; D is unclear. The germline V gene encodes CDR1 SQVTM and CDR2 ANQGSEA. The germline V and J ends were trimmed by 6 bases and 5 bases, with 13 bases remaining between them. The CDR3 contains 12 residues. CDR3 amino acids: CSVTTESYGYTF. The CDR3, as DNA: TGCAGCGTGACGACGGAAAGTTATGGCTACACCTTC.

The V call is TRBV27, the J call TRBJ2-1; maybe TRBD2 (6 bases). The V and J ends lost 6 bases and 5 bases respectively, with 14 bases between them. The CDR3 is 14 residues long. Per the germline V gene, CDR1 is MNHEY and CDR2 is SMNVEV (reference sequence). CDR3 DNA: TGTGCCAGCAGCCAAGCGGGCCCCAACAATGAGCAGTTCTTC. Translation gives CASSQAGPNNEQFF.